This is a list of T cell receptor beta chains from one sample in a study of control samples from healthy donors and cancer patients. Generated by immunoSEQ multiplex PCR, the TCRdb table keeps only in-frame clones and is missing some. The sample lists about 160,000 clones, roughly nine tenths occurring once. The specimen was blood. These TCRs come from a woman under 40 in good health. Each CDR3 is given with its conserved first and last residue. Fields, in order: V gene, D gene, J gene, CDR3 DNA, CDR3 protein. D genes are given only for firm matches.

TRBV2	.	TRBJ1-5	TGTGCCAGCAGTGCACAGTCCCCCGTCCATCAGCCCCAGCATTTT	CASSAQSPVHQPQHF
TRBV2	.	TRBJ1-2	TGTGCCAGCAGTGAAGGACGTCGTACGGGTTCAGTTGGCTACACCTTC	CASSEGRRTGSVGYTF
TRBV19	TRBD2	TRBJ2-7	TGTGCCAGTAGCGACCCTTTTGCGGGAGGAACCTACGAGCAGTACTTC	CASSDPFAGGTYEQYF
TRBV6-1	.	TRBJ2-2	TGTGCCAGCAGTGAGGGGGTACCCGGGGAGCTGTTTTTT	CASSEGVPGELFF
TRBV4-1	TRBD2	TRBJ2-1	TGCGCCAGCAGCCAAGAATTCTCTAGCGGGAGGGCCCGGGACTCCTACAATGAGCAGTTCTTC	CASSQEFSSGRARDSYNEQFF
TRBV2	.	TRBJ2-1	TGTGCCAGCAGTGATAGTTTACCGGGACTCAATGAGCAGTTCTTC	CASSDSLPGLNEQFF
TRBV9	.	TRBJ2-3	TGTGCCAGCGAAGGGACTCCTGGTAGAGATACGCAGTATTTT	CASEGTPGRDTQYF
TRBV5-6	TRBD2	TRBJ2-1	TGTGCCAGCACCCGGACTAGCGGGACCTACAATGAGCAGTTCTTC	CASTRTSGTYNEQFF
TRBV24-1	TRBD1	TRBJ1-2	TGTGCCACCAGTCGACAGGGGCATGGCTACACCTTC	CATSRQGHGYTF
TRBV7-3	.	TRBJ2-2	TGTGCCAGCAGCCCATCAGGGCCCTCGGAGCTGTTTTTT	CASSPSGPSELFF
TRBV28	TRBD2	TRBJ2-7	TGTGCCAGCAGTTTATGGAAGGAGCGGGAGGTTTATACCTACGAGCAGTACTTC	CASSLWKEREVYTYEQYF
TRBV5-1	TRBD1	TRBJ2-6	TGCGCCAGCAGCGAGGGACAGCCCTCTGGGGCCAACGTCCTGACTTTC	CASSEGQPSGANVLTF